The rows below give T cell receptor beta chains drawn from one sample of a study of T cell responses to AZD1222 COVID-19 vaccine. Produced via immunoSEQ multiplex PCR; TCRdb's table is partial and in-frame only. The sample records roughly 48,000 clones, around 91% being singletons. This specimen was peripheral blood, taken 28 days after the second AZD1222 dose. The receptors were sampled from an adult who received the AZD1222 COVID-19 vaccine. Each CDR3 is given with its conserved first and last residue. D genes are given only for firm matches. The size entry is marked missing in some rows and otherwise reads once, few, many or a size class.

clone_size	j_call	d_call	v_call	cdr3_aa	cdr3_nt
NA	TRBJ2-7	NA	TRBV7-2	CASSPEGGYSYEQYF	TGTGCCAGCAGCCCAGAAGGGGGTTACTCCTACGAGCAGTACTTC
once	TRBJ1-2	NA	TRBV6-1	CASSEAPSDGYTF	TGTGCCAGCAGTGAAGCCCCCTCCGATGGCTACACCTTC
NA	TRBJ2-1	TRBD2	TRBV11-1	CASSTRTSGEYNEQFF	TGTGCCAGCAGCACCCGGACTAGCGGGGAGTACAATGAGCAGTTCTTC
NA	TRBJ1-1	NA	TRBV3-1/TRBV3-2	CASSPEGGWAEAFF	TGTGCCAGCAGCCCCGAGGGGGGTTGGGCTGAAGCTTTCTTT
NA	TRBJ1-2	TRBD1	TRBV14	CASSQDRAGYTF	TGTGCCAGCAGCCAGGACAGGGCTGGCTACACCTTC
once	TRBJ2-7	NA	TRBV28	CASSLEHSYEQYF	TGTGCCAGCAGTTTGGAACACTCCTACGAGCAGTACTTC
NA	TRBJ2-3	NA	TRBV5-4	CASSGPTGRTADTQYF	TGTGCCAGCAGCGGCCCCACAGGCAGAACTGCAGATACGCAGTATTTT
NA	TRBJ1-5	NA	TRBV27	CASSPGTGYSNQPQHF	TGTGCCAGCAGTCCTGGGACCGGGTATAGCAATCAGCCCCAGCATTTT
NA	TRBJ2-1	NA	TRBV6-6	CASRRMEQGSHNEQFF	TGTGCCAGCAGACGAATGGAACAGGGCTCCCACAATGAGCAGTTCTTC
NA	TRBJ2-3	NA	TRBV6-5	CASSSGPSTDTQYF	TGTGCCAGCAGTTCGGGTCCTAGCACAGATACGCAGTATTTT
NA	TRBJ1-1	NA	TRBV7-2	CASSLGPMNTEAFF	TGTGCCAGCAGCTTGGGACCGATGAACACTGAAGCTTTCTTT
NA	TRBJ1-5	TRBD1	TRBV20-1	CSASPPGQGYQPQHF	TGCAGTGCTAGTCCGCCGGGACAGGGTTATCAGCCCCAGCATTTT
NA	TRBJ2-7	NA	TRBV4-1	CASRPSWRASYEQYF	TGCGCCAGCAGACCCTCTTGGCGGGCCTCCTACGAGCAGTACTTC
NA	TRBJ1-6	TRBD1	TRBV5-5	CASSLRQGTSNSPLHF	TGTGCCAGCAGCTTGCGACAGGGGACTTCTAATTCACCCCTCCACTTT
NA	TRBJ2-7	NA	TRBV6-2/TRBV6-3	CASSYSSLVLAMSSYEQYF	TGTGCCAGCAGTTACTCGTCTTTAGTGCTGGCGATGAGCTCCTACGAGCAGTACTTC
NA	TRBJ2-7	NA	TRBV5-4	CASSLETYEQYF	TGTGCCAGCAGCTTGGAAACCTACGAGCAGTACTTC
NA	TRBJ2-6	NA	TRBV9	CASSPEVYSGANVLTF	TGTGCCAGCAGCCCAGAGGTCTACTCTGGGGCCAACGTCCTGACTTTC
once	TRBJ1-6	NA	TRBV10-3	CAISESGEGSPLHF	TGTGCCATCAGTGAGTCTGGGGAAGGGTCACCCCTCCACTTT
NA	TRBJ2-7	TRBD2	TRBV13	CASRTSGRRVEQYF	TGTGCCAGCAGAACTAGCGGGAGGAGGGTCGAGCAGTACTTC
NA	TRBJ2-7	TRBD1	TRBV18	CASSPADRGYEQYF	TGTGCCAGCTCACCAGCGGACAGGGGATACGAGCAGTACTTC
NA	TRBJ1-4	NA	TRBV7-6	CASAPGGASTNEKLFF	TGTGCCAGCGCTCCCGGTGGGGCGAGCACTAATGAAAAACTGTTTTTT
NA	TRBJ1-2	TRBD1	TRBV7-8	CASSFRTGLPGYTF	TGTGCCAGCAGCTTCAGGACAGGGCTCCCTGGCTACACCTTC
NA	TRBJ2-5	NA	TRBV7-8	CASSLLGPETQYF	TGTGCCAGCAGCTTACTAGGCCCAGAGACCCAGTACTTC
NA	TRBJ2-2	TRBD2	TRBV10-3	CAIRAGLAGGLNTGELFF	TGTGCCATCAGGGCTGGACTAGCGGGAGGGCTGAACACCGGGGAGCTGTTTTTT
NA	TRBJ2-1	NA	TRBV6-5	CASSYPDPNNEQFF	TGTGCCAGCAGTTACCCGGACCCTAACAATGAGCAGTTCTTC
NA	TRBJ1-2	NA	TRBV2	CASSGRGSNYGYTF	TGTGCCAGCAGTGGGCGGGGTTCTAACTATGGCTACACCTTC
NA	TRBJ1-2	TRBD1	TRBV9	CASSFTEDRGYGYTF	TGTGCCAGCAGCTTCACGGAGGACAGGGGATATGGCTACACCTTC
NA	TRBJ1-5	TRBD1	TRBV7-9	CASSGDRGDNQPQHF	TGTGCCAGCAGCGGGGACAGGGGGGACAATCAGCCCCAGCATTTT
NA	TRBJ1-5	NA	TRBV28	CASSLEGLGQPQHF	TGTGCCAGCAGCCTCGAAGGGCTGGGTCAGCCCCAGCATTTT
NA	TRBJ2-6	NA	TRBV18	CASSPPGRVSSGANVLTF	TGTGCCAGCTCACCCCCGGGACGGGTGAGCTCTGGGGCCAACGTCCTGACTTTC
once	TRBJ2-3	TRBD1	TRBV13	CASSSRGPSTDTQYF	TGTGCCAGCAGCTCAAGGGGGCCTAGCACAGATACGCAGTATTTT
NA	TRBJ2-1	NA	TRBV27	CASSLDSSYNEQFF	TGTGCCAGCAGTTTAGACTCCTCCTACAATGAGCAGTTCTTC
few	TRBJ2-3	NA	TRBV27	CASSPGTAYTDTQYF	TGTGCCAGCAGTCCCGGGACTGCCTACACAGATACGCAGTATTTT
NA	TRBJ2-7	TRBD1	TRBV10-2	CASTDRGGLTYEQYF	TGCGCCAGCACCGACAGGGGAGGACTAACTTACGAGCAGTACTTC
few	TRBJ1-2	TRBD1	TRBV11-2	CASSLDGGQGDYGYTF	TGTGCCAGCAGCTTAGATGGAGGACAGGGGGACTATGGCTACACCTTC
NA	TRBJ2-3	TRBD2	TRBV7-3	CASSQGTSGITGTDTQYF	TGTGCCAGCAGCCAAGGGACTAGCGGGATTACTGGCACAGATACGCAGTATTTT
NA	TRBJ2-5	NA	TRBV15	CATSRDRAPETQYF	TGTGCCACCAGCAGAGATAGAGCCCCGGAGACCCAGTACTTC
NA	TRBJ2-3	NA	TRBV6-5	CAGGWGVQDTQYF	TGTGCCGGTGGTTGGGGAGTACAAGATACGCAGTATTTT
NA	TRBJ2-3	TRBD1	TRBV5-1	CASGQGTDTQYF	TGCGCCAGCGGACAGGGCACAGATACGCAGTATTTT
once	TRBJ1-2	TRBD1	TRBV4-3	CASSLDRGYGYTF	TGCGCCAGCAGCCTGGACAGGGGCTATGGCTACACCTTC
NA	TRBJ2-7	TRBD1	TRBV9	CASSAETGGYHEQYF	TGTGCCAGCAGCGCAGAGACAGGGGGCTACCACGAGCAGTACTTC
NA	TRBJ1-1	NA	TRBV7-2	CASSLMGLGAEAFF	TGTGCCAGCAGCTTGATGGGCCTGGGGGCTGAAGCTTTCTTT
NA	TRBJ2-1	NA	TRBV5-1	CASSLNGVSSYNEQFF	TGCGCCAGCAGTTTGAACGGGGTAAGCTCCTACAATGAGCAGTTCTTC